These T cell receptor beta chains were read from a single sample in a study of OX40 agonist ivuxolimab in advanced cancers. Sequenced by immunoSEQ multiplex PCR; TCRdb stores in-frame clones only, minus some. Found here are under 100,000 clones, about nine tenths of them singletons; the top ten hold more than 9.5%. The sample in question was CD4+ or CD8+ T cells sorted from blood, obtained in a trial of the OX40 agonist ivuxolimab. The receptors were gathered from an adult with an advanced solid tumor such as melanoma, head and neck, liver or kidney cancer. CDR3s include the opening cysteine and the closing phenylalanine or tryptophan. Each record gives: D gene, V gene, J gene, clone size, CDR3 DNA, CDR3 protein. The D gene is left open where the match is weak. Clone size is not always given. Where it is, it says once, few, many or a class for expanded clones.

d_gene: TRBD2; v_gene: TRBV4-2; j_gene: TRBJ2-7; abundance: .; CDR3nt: TGTGCCAGCAGCCTAGGACTAGCGGGGACCTACGAGCAGTACTTC; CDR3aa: CASSLGLAGTYEQYF
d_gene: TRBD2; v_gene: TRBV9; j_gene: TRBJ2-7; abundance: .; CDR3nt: TGTGCCAGCAGCGTAGCTAGCGGGGAGTACGAGCAGTACTTC; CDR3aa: CASSVASGEYEQYF
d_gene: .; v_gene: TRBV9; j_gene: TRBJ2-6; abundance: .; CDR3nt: TGTGCCAGCAGCCCCCGGATCCCGGACGAGGCTGGGGCCAACGTCCTGACTTTC; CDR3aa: CASSPRIPDEAGANVLTF
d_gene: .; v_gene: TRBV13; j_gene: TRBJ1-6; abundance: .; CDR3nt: TGTGCCAGCAGCTTAGGGACGGCGTATAATTCACCCCTCCACTTT; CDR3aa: CASSLGTAYNSPLHF
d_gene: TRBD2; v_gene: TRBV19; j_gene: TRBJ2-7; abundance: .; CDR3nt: TGTGCCAGTAGTATAGGCGGGGGGCCCTCCTACGAGCAGTACTTC; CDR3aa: CASSIGGGPSYEQYF
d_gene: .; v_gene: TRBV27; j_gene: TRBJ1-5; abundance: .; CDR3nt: TGTGCCAGCAGTTTATCGCAGGGATTTCAGCCCCAGCATTTT; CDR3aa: CASSLSQGFQPQHF
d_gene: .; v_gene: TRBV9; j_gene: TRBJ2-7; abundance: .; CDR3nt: TGTGCCAGCAGCGTCGGCAGCTCCTACGAGCAGTACTTC; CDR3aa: CASSVGSSYEQYF
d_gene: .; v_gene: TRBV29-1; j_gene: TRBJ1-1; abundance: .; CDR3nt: TGCAGCGCTGAGCGGGGGGCCACTGAAGCTTTCTTT; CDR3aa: CSAERGATEAFF
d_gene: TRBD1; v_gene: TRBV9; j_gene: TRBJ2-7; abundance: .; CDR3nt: TGTGCCAGCAGCGTGACAGGGGGCGGAGGGTACGAGCAGTACTTC; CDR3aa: CASSVTGGGGYEQYF
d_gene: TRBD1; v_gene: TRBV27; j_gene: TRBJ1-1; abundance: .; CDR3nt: TGTGCCAGCAGCTTAGGTCCAGGGGGGACTGAAGCTTTCTTT; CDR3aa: CASSLGPGGTEAFF
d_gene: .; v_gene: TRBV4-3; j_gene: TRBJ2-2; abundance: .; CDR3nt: TGCGCCAGCAGCCATACGGGACAGAACACCGGGGAGCTGTTTTTT; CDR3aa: CASSHTGQNTGELFF
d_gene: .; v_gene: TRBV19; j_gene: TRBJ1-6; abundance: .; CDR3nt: TGTGCCAGTACCTCCAAACAGGAAGCCTATAATTCACCCCTCCACTTT; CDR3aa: CASTSKQEAYNSPLHF
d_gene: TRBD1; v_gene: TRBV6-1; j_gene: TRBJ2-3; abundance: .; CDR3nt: TGTTCAGTATGGGACAGAAGCACAGATACGCAGTATTTT; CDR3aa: CSVWDRSTDTQYF
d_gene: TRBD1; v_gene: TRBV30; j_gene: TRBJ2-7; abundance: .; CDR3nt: TGTGCCTGGTACACTCCGAGGACAGGGGTCTACGAGCAGTACTTC; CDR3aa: CAWYTPRTGVYEQYF
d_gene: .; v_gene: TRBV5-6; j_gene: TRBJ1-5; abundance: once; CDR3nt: TGTGCCAGCAGCGGCAGGGACAATCAGCCCCAGCATTTT; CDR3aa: CASSGRDNQPQHF
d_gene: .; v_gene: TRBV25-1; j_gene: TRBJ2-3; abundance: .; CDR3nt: TGTGCCAGCAGTGCCATTAGCACAGATACGCAGTATTTT; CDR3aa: CASSAISTDTQYF
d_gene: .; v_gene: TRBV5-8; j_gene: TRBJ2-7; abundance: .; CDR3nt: TGTGCCAAATCGGATGGAACCTACGAGCAGTACTTC; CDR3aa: CAKSDGTYEQYF
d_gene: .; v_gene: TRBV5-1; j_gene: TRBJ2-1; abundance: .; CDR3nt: TGCGCCAGCAGCTTGGGGTCCCCCAATGAGCAGTTCTTC; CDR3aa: CASSLGSPNEQFF
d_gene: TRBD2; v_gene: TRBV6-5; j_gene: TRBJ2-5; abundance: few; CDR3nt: TGTGCCAGCAGTTACTCGACTAGCGGGGGGGAGACCCAGTACTTC; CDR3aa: CASSYSTSGGETQYF
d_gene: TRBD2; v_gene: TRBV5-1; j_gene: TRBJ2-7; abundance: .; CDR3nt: TGCGCCAGCAGCTTGGGGCTAGCGGGGGGAAGCTCCTACGAGCAGTACTTC; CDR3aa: CASSLGLAGGSSYEQYF
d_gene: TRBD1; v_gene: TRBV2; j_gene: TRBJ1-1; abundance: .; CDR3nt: TGTGCCAGCAGCTTCCAGGGGGGTAAATCTATGAACACTGAAGCTTTCTTT; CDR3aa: CASSFQGGKSMNTEAFF
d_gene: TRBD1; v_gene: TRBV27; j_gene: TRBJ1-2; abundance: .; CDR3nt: TGTGCCAGCAGTTTATCGGAGGGACAGGGGATCTATGGCTACACCTTC; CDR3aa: CASSLSEGQGIYGYTF
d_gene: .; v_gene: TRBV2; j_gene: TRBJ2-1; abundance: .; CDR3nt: TGTGCCAGCAGTGATTCTTTAGGGCCTCACGAGCAGTTCTTC; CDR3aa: CASSDSLGPHEQFF
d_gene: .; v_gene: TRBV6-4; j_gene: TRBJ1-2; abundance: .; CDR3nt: TGTGCCAGCAAGGTCGGGGCAGAATCTAACTATGGCTACACCTTC; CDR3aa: CASKVGAESNYGYTF
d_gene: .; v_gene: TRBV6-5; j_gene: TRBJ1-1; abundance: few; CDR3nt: TGTGCCAGCAGTTACGGGGCGAGGGCTTTCTTT; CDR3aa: CASSYGARAFF
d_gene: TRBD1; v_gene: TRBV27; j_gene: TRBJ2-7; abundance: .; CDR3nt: TGTGCCAGCAGTCCCGGGACAGGGGTCTACGAGCAGTACTTC; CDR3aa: CASSPGTGVYEQYF
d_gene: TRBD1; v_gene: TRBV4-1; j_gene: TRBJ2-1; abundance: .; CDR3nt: TGCGCCAGCAGCCAAACCCCGGGACAGGGAGGGAGGGATGAGCAGTTCTTC; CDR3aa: CASSQTPGQGGRDEQFF
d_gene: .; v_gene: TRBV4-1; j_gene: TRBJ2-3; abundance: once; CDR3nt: TGCGCCAGCAGCCAACTCGAGGCGGATACGCAGTATTTT; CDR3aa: CASSQLEADTQYF
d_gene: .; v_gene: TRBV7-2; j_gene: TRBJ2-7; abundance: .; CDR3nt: TGTGCCAGCAGCTTCCCGGGACCTTCCTACGAGCAGTACTTC; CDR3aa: CASSFPGPSYEQYF
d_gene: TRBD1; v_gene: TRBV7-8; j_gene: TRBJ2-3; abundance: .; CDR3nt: TGTGCCAGCAGCTCCAGACAGGGGGTATCAGATACGCAGTATTTT; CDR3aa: CASSSRQGVSDTQYF
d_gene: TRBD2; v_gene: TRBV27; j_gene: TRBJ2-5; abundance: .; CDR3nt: TGTGCCAGCAGTTTCGGGCGGGGGGAGGAGACCCAGTACTTC; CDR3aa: CASSFGRGEETQYF
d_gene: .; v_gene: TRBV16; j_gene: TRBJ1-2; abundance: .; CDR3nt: TGTGCCAGCAGCCAATCGCTTAACTATGGCTACACCTTC; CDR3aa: CASSQSLNYGYTF
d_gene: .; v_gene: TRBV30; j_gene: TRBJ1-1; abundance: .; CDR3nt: TGTGCCTGGAGCTTAAGTAGGAACACTGAAGCTTTCTTT; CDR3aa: CAWSLSRNTEAFF
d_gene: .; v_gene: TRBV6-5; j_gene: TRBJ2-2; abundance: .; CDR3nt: TGTGCCAGCAGTGAACGTGACACCGGGGAGCTGTTTTTT; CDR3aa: CASSERDTGELFF
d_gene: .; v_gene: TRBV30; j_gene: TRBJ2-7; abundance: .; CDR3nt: TGTGCCTGGAGTGCCAGGGTCCACGAGCAGTACTTC; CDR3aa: CAWSARVHEQYF
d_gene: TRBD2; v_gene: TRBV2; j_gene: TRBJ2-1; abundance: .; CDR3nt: TGTGCCAGCAGGTCCCGGGGGGCCTACAATGAGCAGTTCTTC; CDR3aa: CASRSRGAYNEQFF
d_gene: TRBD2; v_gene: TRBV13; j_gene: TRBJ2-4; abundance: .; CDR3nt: TGTGCCAGCAGCTTAGGACTAGCGGGTGGAAACATTCAGTACTTC; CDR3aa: CASSLGLAGGNIQYF
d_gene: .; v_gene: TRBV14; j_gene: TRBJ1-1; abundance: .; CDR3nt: TGTGCCAGCGGGTCAGGATTAATCCCCATGAACACTGAAGCTTTCTTT; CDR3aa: CASGSGLIPMNTEAFF
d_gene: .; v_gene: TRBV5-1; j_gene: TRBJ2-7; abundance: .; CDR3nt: TGCGCCAGCACGGTAGGGGAGCCCTACGAGCAGTACTTC; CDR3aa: CASTVGEPYEQYF
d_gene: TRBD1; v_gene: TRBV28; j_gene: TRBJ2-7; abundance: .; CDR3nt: TGTGCCAGCAGTTTACCTACCGGGACAGGGAGATCCTACGAGCAGTACTTC; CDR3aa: CASSLPTGTGRSYEQYF
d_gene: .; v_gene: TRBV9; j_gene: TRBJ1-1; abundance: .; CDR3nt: TGTGCCAGCAGCGTAGAATCCATACTGGGTGTGACTGAAGCTTTCTTT; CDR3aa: CASSVESILGVTEAFF
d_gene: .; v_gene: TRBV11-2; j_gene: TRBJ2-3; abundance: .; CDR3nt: TGTGCCAGCAGCCGAGGGGGCACAGATACGCAGTATTTT; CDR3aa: CASSRGGTDTQYF
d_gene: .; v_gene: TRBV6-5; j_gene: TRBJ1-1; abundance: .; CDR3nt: TGTGCCAGCAGTTACTCGGCGCGAGGTGGGGGGCGTGAAGCTTTCTTT; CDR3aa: CASSYSARGGGREAFF
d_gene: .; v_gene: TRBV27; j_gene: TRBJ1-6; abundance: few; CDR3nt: TGTGCCAGCAGTGAGACCGGGCTGGCTACCCTCCACTTT; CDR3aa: CASSETGLATLHF
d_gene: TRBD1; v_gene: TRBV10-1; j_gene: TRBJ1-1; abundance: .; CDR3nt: TGCGCCAGCAGTGAGTCCCGGACAGGGGGCGCGGGCACTGAAGCTTTCTTT; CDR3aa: CASSESRTGGAGTEAFF
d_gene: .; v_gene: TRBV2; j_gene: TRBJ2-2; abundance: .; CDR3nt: TGTGCCAGCAGTGAGTGGGGCCCCCACACCGGGGAGCTGTTTTTT; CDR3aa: CASSEWGPHTGELFF
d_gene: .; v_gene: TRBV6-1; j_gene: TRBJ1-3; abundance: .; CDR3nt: TGTGCCAGCAGGGACTTTACCTCTGGAAACACCATATATTTT; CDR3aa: CASRDFTSGNTIYF
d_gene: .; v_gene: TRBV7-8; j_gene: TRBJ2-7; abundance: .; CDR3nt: TGTGCCAGCAGCTTAGATTTCAGGGTAGACACCTACGAGCAGTACTTC; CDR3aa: CASSLDFRVDTYEQYF
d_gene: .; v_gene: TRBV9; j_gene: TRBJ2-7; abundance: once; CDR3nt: TGTGCCAGCAGCCCCTCGGGGGTGGGATACGAGCAGTACTTC; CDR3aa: CASSPSGVGYEQYF
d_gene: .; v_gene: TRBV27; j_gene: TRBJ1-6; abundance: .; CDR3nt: TGTGCCAGCAGTTCAGGGCCGATGACCCTCCACTTT; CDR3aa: CASSSGPMTLHF
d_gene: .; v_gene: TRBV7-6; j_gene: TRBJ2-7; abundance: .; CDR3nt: TGTGCCAGCAGCTTAGTTAAGGAATACGAGCAGTACTTC; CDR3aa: CASSLVKEYEQYF
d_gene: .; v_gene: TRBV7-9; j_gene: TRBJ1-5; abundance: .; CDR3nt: TGTGCCAGCAGCTCCGCCCGGGATAGCAATCAGCCCCAGCATTTT; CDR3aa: CASSSARDSNQPQHF
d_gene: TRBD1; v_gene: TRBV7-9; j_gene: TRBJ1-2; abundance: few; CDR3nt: TGTGCCAGCAGCTTAGGCCCGCAAACAGGGGTCGGCTACACCTTC; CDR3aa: CASSLGPQTGVGYTF
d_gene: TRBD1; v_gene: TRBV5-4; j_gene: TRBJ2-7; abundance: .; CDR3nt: TGTGCCAGCAGTGAGACAGGGTCCCTCTACGAGCAGTACTTC; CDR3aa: CASSETGSLYEQYF